Listed here are 22 T cell receptor beta chains from one sample, sequenced in a study of cytomegalovirus exposure and HLA in healthy donors. PCR primers comprised 60 Vbeta and 13 Jbeta primers. The assay was immunoSEQ multiplex PCR, and TCRdb's table has in-frame clones only and misses some. The table has tens of thousands of clones, roughly 80% seen once. The specimen sequenced was PBMCs. The receptor source for this set is a man aged 25 to 40 in good health and CMV-seronegative.

This rearrangement joins TRBV7-8 to TRBJ1-2; D is perhaps TRBD1 (6 bases). The CDR3 is 15 residues long. With 0 bases removed from V and 4 bases from J, the gap between germline ends came to 12 bases. Germline V gene data show CDR1 as SGHVS and CDR2 as FQNEAQ. The CDR3 sequence: CASSLAIGGSYGYTF. DNA of the CDR3: TGTGCCAGCAGCTTAGCGATAGGGGGAAGCTATGGCTACACCTTC.

This clone was seen more than once but under ten times. The rearrangement joins TRBV6-5 to TRBJ2-2, with 10 bases aligning to TRBD1. Germline V gene sequence: CDR1 MNHEY, CDR2 SVGAGI. The V gene end was trimmed by 6 bases and the J gene end by 6 bases; junction bases not matched to a gene: 1. The CDR3 has 13 amino acids. The CDR3 bases are TGTGCCAGCAGAGGACAGGGGGCCGGGGAGCTGTTTTTT. Its protein is CASRGQGAGELFF.

This clone was recorded a few times. The genes are TRBV29-1 and TRBJ1-1, with D uncertain. The V and J ends lost 0 bases and 6 bases respectively, with 14 bases between them. Looked up from germline, CDR1 is SQVTM and CDR2 is ANQGSEA. The CDR3 is 14 amino acids. The DNA for the CDR3 is TGCAGCGTTGAAGATAGCCGGAGTTACGCTGAAGCTTTCTTT. It specifies CSVEDSRSYAEAFF. Using reference TRBV29-1 and TRBJ1-1 for the parts outside the CDR3, the full variable domain is SAVISQKPSRDICQRGTSLTIQCQVDSQVTMMFWYRQQPGQSLTLIATANQGSEATYESGFVIDKFPISRPNLTFSTLTVSNMSPEDSSIYLCSVEDSRSYAEAFFGQGTRLTVV.

This chain connects TRBV4-3 to TRBJ2-5; TRBD2 matches 12 bases. Trimming removed 2 bases from V and 5 bases from J; junction bases left unmatched: 9. Germline CDR1 and CDR2: LGHNA and YSLEER. This CDR3 is built from 17 residues. CDR3 coding DNA: TGCGCCAGCAGCCAAAAGACTAGCGGGGGCGGGTTGGAGACCCAGTACTTC. This gives the protein CASSQKTSGGGLETQYF.

The chain uses TRBV11-2 and TRBJ2-3; the match to TRBD2 covers 7 bases. This CDR3 has 15 amino acids. With 5 bases clipped from V and 4 bases from J, the junction kept 9 bases outside the gene matches. The germline gives CDR1 SGHAT, CDR2 FQNNGV. Here the CDR3 reads CASSPVGGGADTQYF. In nucleotides, the CDR3 is TGTGCCAGCAGCCCAGTGGGCGGGGGTGCAGATACGCAGTATTTT. The full variable domain, with the rest looked up from reference TRBV11-2 and TRBJ2-3, is EAGVAQSPRYKIIEKRQSVAFWCNPISGHATLYWYQQILGQGPKLLIQFQNNGVVDDSQLPKDRFSAERLKGVDSTLKIQPAKLEDSAVYLCASSPVGGGADTQYFGPGTRLTVL.

J is TRBJ2-7 and V is TRBV7-6, with a weak D call TRBD1 (6 bases). Trimming left V 0 bases short and J 6 bases short, with 12 bases between. From germline, CDR1 is SGHVS and CDR2 FNYEAQ. This CDR3 is 14 amino acids long. The CDR3: CASSLAFEGGEQYF. CDR3 bases: TGTGCCAGCAGCTTAGCGTTCGAAGGGGGCGAGCAGTACTTC.

This chain connects TRBV5-1 to TRBJ2-2; 7 bases align to TRBD1. In germline, CDR1 is SGHRS, CDR2 YFSETQ. V gave up 3 bases and J gave up 7 bases; unmatched junction bases: 9. The CDR3 spans 15 residues. This CDR3 reads CASSSRQGSSGELFF. DNA for the CDR3: TGCGCCAGCAGCTCCAGACAGGGTTCAAGCGGGGAGCTGTTTTTT.

The chain links TRBV30 to TRBJ2-1; maybe TRBD1 (6 bases). V lost 3 bases and J lost 2, with 8 bases in between. This CDR3 comprises 13 residues. Germline CDR1 reads GTSNPN; CDR2 reads SVGIG (reference sequence). CDR3 amino acids: CAWSQGPYNEQFF. For the CDR3, the DNA is TGTGCCTGGAGCCAGGGGCCCTACAATGAGCAGTTCTTC.

The chain is built from TRBV10-3 and TRBJ1-1, with 7 nucleotides matching TRBD1. V was pared by 10 bases and J by 1 base, with 15 bases of the junction left unmatched. Germline loops: CDR1 ENHRY, CDR2 SYGVKD. This CDR3 spans 16 amino acids. CDR3: CASWSSTGQTNTEAFF. The CDR3 DNA follows: TGTGCCAGCTGGTCTTCCACGGGACAGACGAACACTGAAGCTTTCTTT.

This clone was found once. This chain uses TRBV6-1 with TRBJ2-7; 12 bases map to TRBD2. Trimming cost V 6 bases and J 2 bases; bases outside gene matches: 5. The CDR3 runs to 15 residues. Germline CDR1 MNHNS, CDR2 SASEGT. CDR3: CASRLAGGPPYEQYF. The CDR3 DNA reads TGTGCCAGCAGGCTAGCGGGAGGGCCACCCTACGAGCAGTACTTC.

The chain is built from TRBV28 and TRBJ2-7, with D possibly TRBD2 on 6 matching bases. The V gene lost 7 bases and the J gene lost 4 bases, with 17 bases spanning the gap. The CDR3 runs 14 residues. From germline, CDR1 is MDHEN and CDR2 SYDVKM. CDR3 sequence (DNA): TGTGCCAGCACCCTGCGGGGTAACTTGTACGAGCAGTACTTC. Its protein product is CASTLRGNLYEQYF. Full variable domain (missing parts from reference TRBV28 and TRBJ2-7): DVKVTQSSRYLVKRTGEKVFLECVQDMDHENMFWYRQDPGLGLRLIYFSYDVKMKEKGDIPEGYSVSREKKERFSLILESASTNQTSMYLCASTLRGNLYEQYFGPGTRLTVT.

This chain joins TRBV6-1 and TRBJ2-5, with 9 bases lining up with TRBD1. The DNA end lines up better with TRBJ2-7; the J call may be wrong. Looked up from germline, CDR1 is MNHNS and CDR2 is SASEGT. The CDR3 extends over 16 amino acids. This CDR3 is CASSEAAGTGPYEQYF. DNA of the CDR3: TGTGCCAGCAGTGAAGCAGCCGGGACAGGGCCCTACGAGCAGTACTTC.

The V gene is TRBV7-9, the J gene TRBJ2-7; a weak D match, TRBD2 (6 bases). The V end was cut by 2 bases, the J end by 6 bases, with 14 bases between. Germline loops: CDR1 SEHNR, CDR2 FQNEAQ (reference sequence). The CDR3 length is 14 residues. The CDR3 DNA reads TGTGCCAGCAGCTTAAGGCGGGAAGTCCCCGAGCAGTACTTC. It yields the protein CASSLRREVPEQYF.

This clone has a single count. The chain uses TRBV5-6 and TRBJ2-7, with TRBD1 as a possible D gene (5 bases). V lost 3 bases and J 4 bases, leaving 23 bases between the germline ends. Germline V CDR1 and CDR2: SGHDT, YYEEEE. This CDR3 has 17 amino acids. The CDR3 DNA is TGTGCCAGCAGCTCCCAGGGAAGGCTCTTGACTTCTTACGAGCAGTACTTC. This gives the protein CASSSQGRLLTSYEQYF.

V and J are TRBV7-8 and TRBJ2-3; D uncertain. Germline CDR1 and CDR2: SGHVS and FQNEAQ. The CDR3 is made up of 14 amino acids. V dropped 2 bases and J dropped 0 bases, with 6 bases sitting between them. The CDR3 here is CASSLSQSTDTQYF. The CDR3 coding sequence is TGTGCCAGCAGCTTATCACAGAGCACAGATACGCAGTATTTT.

The chain joins TRBV5-1 to TRBJ2-5; a weak D match, TRBD2 (7 bases). CDR1 is SGHRS, CDR2 YFSETQ, per germline. The CDR3 consists of 15 residues. V was pared by 4 bases and J by 4 bases, with 17 bases between. CDR3 bases: TGCGCCAGCAGCAGGCTGGGGGGGCGAGGAGAGACCCAGTACTTC. Its protein product is CASSRLGGRGETQYF.

This clone has more than one count but fewer than ten. J is TRBJ2-7 and V is TRBV7-9, with 8 bases that match TRBD1. Losses at the gene ends were 5 bases for V and 0 bases for J; bases not matched to a gene: 6. The germline CDR1 and CDR2 sequences are SEHNR and FQNEAQ (reference sequence). The CDR3 contains 15 residues. The CDR3 here is CASSDDRGTSYEQYF. The CDR3, as DNA: TGTGCCAGCAGCGACGACAGGGGCACCTCCTACGAGCAGTACTTC.

This clone was seen a handful of times. DNA of the CDR3: TGTGCCAGCAGCCCATTTTCCTATCCGAACACTGAAGCTTTCTTT. Protein sequence: CASSPFSYPNTEAFF. The rearrangement uses TRBV11-2 and TRBJ1-1; D not resolved. The CDR3 extends over 15 amino acids. Per germline, CDR1 SGHAT and CDR2 FQNNGV. Trimming shortened V by 5 bases and J by 1 base, and 14 bases separated the two germline ends.

The chain's CDR3 is CAIRGPEGSEAFF. The CDR3 DNA is TGTGCCATCAGGGGCCCGGAGGGGTCTGAAGCTTTCTTT. The chain couples TRBV10-3 to TRBJ1-1; D may be TRBD1 (5 bases). This CDR3 is built from 13 residues. The germline gives CDR1 ENHRY, CDR2 SYGVKD. Deletions cut 6 bases from V and 6 bases from J, with 14 bases between.

This clone was detected only a few times. The junction departs from germline at one end; a sequencing error may be responsible. This chain connects TRBV7-9 to TRBJ2-7; tentative D call: TRBD2 (6 bases). This CDR3 is 12 amino acids long. The V gene's germline CDR1 is SEHNR and CDR2 FQNEAQ (reference sequence). The CDR3 loop is CSSSTSGYEQYF. CDR3 bases: TGTTCCAGCAGCACCAGCGGGTATGAGCAGTACTTC.

This clone was counted once. The rearrangement uses TRBV5-6 and TRBJ1-5, with TRBD1 as a possible D gene (5 bases). CDR3 size: 15 residues. Trimming took 0 bases from V and 3 from J, leaving 10 bases between them. Germline-derived CDR1 and CDR2 are SGHDT and YYEEEE. Here the CDR3 DNA reads TGTGCCAGCAGCTTGGCAGGGAAGGCCAATCAGCCCCAGCATTTT. Protein product: CASSLAGKANQPQHF.

The rearrangement uses TRBV15 and TRBJ2-1; possibly TRBD1 for D (6 bases). The CDR3 sequence is 14 residues long. Looked up from germline, CDR1 is LNHNV and CDR2 is YYDKDF (reference sequence). Trimming removed 0 bases from V and 12 bases from J, with 15 bases in between. The CDR3 spells CATSRDPWGHGQFF. In DNA, the CDR3 is TGTGCCACCAGCAGAGATCCTTGGGGGCATGGGCAGTTCTTC.